This TCR beta chain was retrieved from a study of blood T cell repertoires in COVID-19. Overall study context: The origin of the acute and convalescent COVID-19 samples was the United States, Italy and Spain. Sources were T cells, B-cell-depleted T cells, or PBMCs; the material itself was cDNA or gDNA.

Germline values: CDR1 LNHDA, CDR2 SQIVND (reference sequence). V shed 3 bases and J 0 bases; nucleotides not matched to a gene: 3. CDR3 size: 18 residues. Followed over time, Seattle patients had been enrolled while infection was active. Per the original data handling: Nucleated cell counts were estimated from reference gene primer amplification. Assay: immunoSEQ multiplex PCR; the TCRdb copy retains only in-frame clones and omits some. Clone size and V and J calls were adopted from that table, with D and trimming inferred from the DNA. The table lists roughly 250,000 clones, 85% to 95% of them singletons, with more than 0.8% in the top ten.

The clonotype was recovered from a man aged 25 to 40 with COVID-19, enrolled during active disease. The J gene is TRBJ2-1, the V gene TRBV19; TRBD2 matches at 15 bases. The source material was peripheral blood. CDR3: CASSIGTSGGTSYNEQFF. The DNA for the CDR3 is TGTGCCAGTAGTATCGGGACTAGCGGGGGGACCTCCTACAATGAGCAGTTCTTC.